This record concerns one T cell receptor (beta chain) sequence. Its cognate antigen is unknown. PCR was performed using 60 Vbeta and 13 Jbeta primers. Libraries were prepared by immunoSEQ multiplex PCR; TCRdb keeps only in-frame clonotypes and omits some of them. The sample lists about 96,000 clones, 64% seen once, with approximately 3% in the top ten. The sample is drawn from a study of cytomegalovirus exposure and HLA in healthy donors. About the study: A preliminary data release comprised 80 million to 95 million unique TCRs obtained from HLA-typed donors. Assignment to the Caucasian-associated ancestry cluster applied to approximately 80% of the approximately 370 genotyped donors.

Germline V gives CDR1 SEHNR, CDR2 FQNEAQ (reference sequence). This CDR3 is 13 amino acids long. Between the trimmed V and J ends, which lost 2 bases and 6 bases, there was a span of 8 bases. Regarding the study as a whole: In a later analysis, TCR beta V- and J-gene trimming showed a link to a missense DCLRE1C variant. Most CMV-associated TCR beta chains appeared HLA-restricted in a later analysis.

The chain recombines TRBV7-9 with TRBJ1-5, with a weak D call TRBD1 (5 bases). Sequencing input: PBMCs. This clonotype originated in a man aged 55 to 70 in good health and CMV-seronegative. CDR3 coding DNA: TGTGCCAGCAGCTTATCAGGGATTCAGCCCCAGCATTTT. Encoded protein: CASSLSGIQPQHF.